A single T cell receptor (beta chain) is shown here with its context. Its target is unknown. With a J-beta primer mix and a sample-barcoded 5' primer, a second PCR ran about 7 to 12 cycles. TCRdb ran MiXCR on the 5' RACE reads and lists one entry per CDR3 protein. Of about 670,000 distinct CDR3 sequences in the sample, around 50% were seen once. The data stem from a study of blood T cells in healthy people across ages. V gave up 6 bases and J gave up 3 bases; unmatched junction bases: 8. Germline V CDR1 and CDR2: MNHEY, SVGEGT. The CDR3 totals 15 residues. Drawn from each donor were approximately 9.5 milliliters of peripheral blood. Study-wide findings and caveats: PBMCs were not sorted, which prevented a conclusive comparison of naive versus antigen-experienced cells.

The sample comprised blood. This receptor was obtained from a woman older than 75 in good health. The chain links TRBV6-2 or TRBV6-3 to TRBJ2-1; 7 positions agree with TRBD2. The CDR3 spells CASSPTAGDYNEQFF. CDR3 DNA sequence: TGTGCCAGCAGCCCCACCGCGGGGGACTACAATGAGCAGTTCTTC.